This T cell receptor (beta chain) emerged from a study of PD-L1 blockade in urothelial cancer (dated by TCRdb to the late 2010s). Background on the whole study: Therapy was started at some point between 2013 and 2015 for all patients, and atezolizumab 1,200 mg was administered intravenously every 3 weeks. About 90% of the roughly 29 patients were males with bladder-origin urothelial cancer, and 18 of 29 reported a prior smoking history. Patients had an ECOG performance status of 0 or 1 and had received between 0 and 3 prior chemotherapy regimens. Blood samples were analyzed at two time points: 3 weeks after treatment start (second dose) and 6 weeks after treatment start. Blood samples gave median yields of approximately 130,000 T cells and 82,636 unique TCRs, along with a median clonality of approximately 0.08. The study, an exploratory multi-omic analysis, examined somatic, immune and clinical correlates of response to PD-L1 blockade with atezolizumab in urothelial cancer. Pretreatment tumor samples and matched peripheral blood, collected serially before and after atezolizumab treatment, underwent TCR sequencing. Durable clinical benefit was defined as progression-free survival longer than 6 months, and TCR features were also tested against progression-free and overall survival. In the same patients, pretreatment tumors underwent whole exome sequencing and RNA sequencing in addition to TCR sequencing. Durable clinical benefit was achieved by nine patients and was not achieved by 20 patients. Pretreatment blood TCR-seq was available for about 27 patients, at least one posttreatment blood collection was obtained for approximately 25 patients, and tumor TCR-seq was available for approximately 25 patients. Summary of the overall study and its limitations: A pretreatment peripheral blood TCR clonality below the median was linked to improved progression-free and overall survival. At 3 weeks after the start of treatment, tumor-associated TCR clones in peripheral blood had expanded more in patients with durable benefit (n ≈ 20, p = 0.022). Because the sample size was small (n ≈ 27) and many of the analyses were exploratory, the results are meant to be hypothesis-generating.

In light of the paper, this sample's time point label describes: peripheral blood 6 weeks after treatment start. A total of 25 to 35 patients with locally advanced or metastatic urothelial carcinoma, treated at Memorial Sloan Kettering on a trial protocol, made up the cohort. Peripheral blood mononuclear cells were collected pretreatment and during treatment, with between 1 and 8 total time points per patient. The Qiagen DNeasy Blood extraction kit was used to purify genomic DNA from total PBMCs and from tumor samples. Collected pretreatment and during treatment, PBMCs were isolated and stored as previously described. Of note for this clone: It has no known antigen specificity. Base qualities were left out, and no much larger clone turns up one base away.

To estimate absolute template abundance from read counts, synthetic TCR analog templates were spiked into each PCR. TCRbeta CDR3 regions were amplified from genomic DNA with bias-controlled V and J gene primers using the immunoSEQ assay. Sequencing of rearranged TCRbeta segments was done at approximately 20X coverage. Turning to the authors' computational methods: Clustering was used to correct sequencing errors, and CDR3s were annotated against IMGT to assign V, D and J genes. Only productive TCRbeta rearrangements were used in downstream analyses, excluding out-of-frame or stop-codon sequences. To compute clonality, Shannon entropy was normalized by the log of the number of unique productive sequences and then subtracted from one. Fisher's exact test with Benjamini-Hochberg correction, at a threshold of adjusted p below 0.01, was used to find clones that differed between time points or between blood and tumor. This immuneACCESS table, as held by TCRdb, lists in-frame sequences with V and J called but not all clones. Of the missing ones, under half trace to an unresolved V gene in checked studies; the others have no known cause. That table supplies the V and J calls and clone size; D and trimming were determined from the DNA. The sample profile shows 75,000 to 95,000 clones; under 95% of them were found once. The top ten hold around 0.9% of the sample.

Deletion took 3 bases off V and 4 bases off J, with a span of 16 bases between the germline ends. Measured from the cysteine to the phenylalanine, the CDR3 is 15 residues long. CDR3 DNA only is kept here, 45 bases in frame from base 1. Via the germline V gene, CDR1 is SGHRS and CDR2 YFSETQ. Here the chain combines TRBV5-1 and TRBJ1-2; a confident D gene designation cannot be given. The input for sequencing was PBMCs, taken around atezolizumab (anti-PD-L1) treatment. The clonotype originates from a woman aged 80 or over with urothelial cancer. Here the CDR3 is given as CASSSRAGERYGYTF. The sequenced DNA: TGCGCCAGCAGCTCACGAGCCGGGGAACGCTATGGCTACACCTTC. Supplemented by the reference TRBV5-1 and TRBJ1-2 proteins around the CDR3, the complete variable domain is KAGVTQTPRYLIKTRGQQVTLSCSPISGHRSVSWYQQTPGQGLQFLFEYFSETQRNKGNFPGRFSGRQFSNSRSEMNVSTLELGDSALYLCASSSRAGERYGYTFGSGTRLTVV.